The rows below give T cell receptor beta chains drawn from one sample of a study of cytomegalovirus exposure and HLA in healthy donors. The protocol was immunoSEQ multiplex PCR, while the TCRdb copy is restricted to in-frame clones and leaves out a portion. Seen here are a few hundred thousand clones, around 79% observed once, and the top ten hold 0.2% to 0.25%. Input material: PBMCs. Source of these receptors: a girl aged 2 to 10 in good health and CMV-seronegative. Both conserved end residues are part of each CDR3. Fields, in order: J gene, clone size, V gene, D gene, CDR3 DNA, CDR3 protein. A D gene is named only where the DNA matches it firmly. Size is stated for part of the rows, as once, few or many counts, or as a class when the clone is expanded.

>TRBJ2-7|once|TRBV7-9|TRBD2
TGTGCCAGCAACATTTGGGGGGTAGCGGGAGAGGAAAGCGAGCAGTACTTC
CASNIWGVAGEESEQYF
>TRBJ2-7|.|TRBV4-1|.
TGCGCCAGCAGCCTACACAGGGATGGGTCCTACGAGCAGTACTTC
CASSLHRDGSYEQYF
>TRBJ1-1|.|TRBV11-1|.
TGTGCCAGCAGCTTCAGGAACACTGAAGCTTTCTTT
CASSFRNTEAFF
>TRBJ1-6|.|TRBV5-4|.
TGTGCCAGCAGCTTCGGGACTTATAATTCACCCCTCCACTTT
CASSFGTYNSPLHF
>TRBJ2-7|.|TRBV6-1|TRBD2
TGTGCCAGCAGTAGGACTAGGGGTTACGAGCAGTACTTC
CASSRTRGYEQYF
>TRBJ2-1|.|TRBV7-2|.
TGTGCCAGCAGCTTCTCCCCGACTTATTACAATGAGCAGTTCTTC
CASSFSPTYYNEQFF
>TRBJ2-7|.|TRBV10-3|TRBD2
TGTGCCACCACTTCCGGGACTAGCGGGGGACCGGTATCCTCCTACGAGCAGTACTTC
CATTSGTSGGPVSSYEQYF
>TRBJ1-1|.|TRBV6-1|TRBD1
TGTGCCAGCAGTCGAAGCAGAAACGGACAGGATGAAGCTTTCTTT
CASSRSRNGQDEAFF
>TRBJ2-7|.|TRBV10-3|TRBD1
TGTGCCATCGGGGGACAGCCGTCCTACGAGCAGTACTTC
CAIGGQPSYEQYF
>TRBJ1-1|.|TRBV6-1|.
TGTGCCAGCAGTGAAGCGCAGGGAATGAACACTGAAGCTTTCTTT
CASSEAQGMNTEAFF
>TRBJ1-3|.|TRBV19|.
TGTGCCAGTTTGGGAGACACAAAGGAGTTTTTGGCTGGAAACACCATATATTTT
CASLGDTKEFLAGNTIYF
>TRBJ2-3|.|TRBV6-5|TRBD2
TGTGCCAGCAAAGGGACTAGCGGCACAGATACGCAGTATTTT
CASKGTSGTDTQYF
>TRBJ2-3|.|TRBV11-2|.
TGTGCCAGCAGCCAGGAGGGGGAGGGAGATACGCAGTATTTT
CASSQEGEGDTQYF
>TRBJ2-5|.|TRBV4-2|TRBD2
TGTGCCAGCAGCCAAGATCTTCGTCTAGCGGGAGACGGGACCCAGTACTTC
CASSQDLRLAGDGTQYF
>TRBJ2-1|.|TRBV6-1|TRBD2
TGTGCCAGCAGTGAATTTGCTAGCGGGGACTACAATGAGCAGTTCTTC
CASSEFASGDYNEQFF
>TRBJ2-7|.|TRBV30|TRBD1
TGTGCCTGGAGCCGAAACTCGGGACAGGGCTACGAGCAGTACTTC
CAWSRNSGQGYEQYF
>TRBJ2-7|.|TRBV4-1|TRBD1
TGCGCCAGCAGCCAGGGACAGGGCTCCTACGAGCAGTACTTC
CASSQGQGSYEQYF
>TRBJ1-1|.|TRBV7-9|TRBD1
TGTGCCAGCAGCTTATTTAATCAGGGGGCGGGAGCTTTCTTT
CASSLFNQGAGAFF
>TRBJ1-4|.|TRBV5-1|TRBD1
TGCGCCAGCAGCTGGGGGACAGGAGGAGAAAAACTGTTTTTT
CASSWGTGGEKLFF
>TRBJ2-1|.|TRBV13|.
TGTGCCAGCAGCTTAGCGCGCGGGTATTTCTACAATGAGCAGTTCTTC
CASSLARGYFYNEQFF
>TRBJ2-7|.|TRBV2|.
TGTGCCAGCAGTGTCTTAGCCGAGCAGTACTTC
CASSVLAEQYF
>TRBJ1-1|.|TRBV11-2|.
TGTGCCAGCAGCTTAGTACAAACCTTGAACACTGAAGCTTTCTTT
CASSLVQTLNTEAFF
>TRBJ1-5|.|TRBV7-9|.
TGTGCCAGCAGCTTAGCTCTCGATCAGCCCCAGCATTTT
CASSLALDQPQHF
>TRBJ1-2|few|TRBV5-6|.
TGTGCCAGCAGCTTGATCCCGAACTATGGCTACACCTTC
CASSLIPNYGYTF
>TRBJ1-2|once|TRBV5-1|.
TGCGCCAGCAGCTTGGACAGACACTATGGCTACACCTTC
CASSLDRHYGYTF
>TRBJ1-2|few|TRBV4-1|TRBD1
TGCGCCAGCAGCCACCTCCGACAGGGGGAGGGTGGCTACACCTTC
CASSHLRQGEGGYTF
>TRBJ1-1|.|TRBV6-6|.
TGTGCCAGCAGTGATAAAGCTATTGAACAGGGAGAAGCTTTCTTT
CASSDKAIEQGEAFF
>TRBJ2-5|.|TRBV9|TRBD2
TGTGCCAGCAGCCCCGGGACTAGCGGGGGGGCCGGCAAGACCCAGTACTTC
CASSPGTSGGAGKTQYF
>TRBJ1-2|.|TRBV19|.
TGTGCCAGTAGCCCGACAGTCCCTATAACAAACTATGGCTACACCTTC
CASSPTVPITNYGYTF
>TRBJ2-1|.|TRBV5-6|TRBD2
TGTGCCAGCCTAGGACTAGCGGGGAACTCCTACAATGAGCAGTTCTTC
CASLGLAGNSYNEQFF
>TRBJ2-4|.|TRBV27|.
TGTGCCAGCAGTTTCAGGGGACCCAAAAACATTCAGTACTTC
CASSFRGPKNIQYF
>TRBJ1-4|.|TRBV5-1|.
TGCGCCAGCAGCCCGATGTCTGGAGTTGAAAAACTGTTTTTT
CASSPMSGVEKLFF
>TRBJ2-1|once|TRBV5-1|TRBD2
TGCGCCAGCAGCTTGTACCGGGACTACGAATCCAATGAGCAGTTCTTC
CASSLYRDYESNEQFF
>TRBJ1-5|.|TRBV5-5|TRBD1
TGTGCCAGCAGCACAGGGACAGCCAACAATCAGCCCCAGCATTTT
CASSTGTANNQPQHF
>TRBJ1-1|.|TRBV30|.
TGTGCCTGGAGTAAGAACTTCAGGGATAGGGGCCCTGAAGCTTTCTTT
CAWSKNFRDRGPEAFF
>TRBJ2-1|.|TRBV10-3|.
TGTGCCAGTAGCGGAGGGGTGATTTCCTACAATGAGCAGTTCTTC
CASSGGVISYNEQFF
>TRBJ1-3|.|TRBV5-1|.
TGCGCCAGCAGCTTGGGACAGACCCTCGGAAACACCATATATTTT
CASSLGQTLGNTIYF
>TRBJ2-1|.|TRBV29-1|.
TGCAGCGATCTCTTAGCTACAGGGGGGGGCTCCTACAATGAGCAGTTCTTC
CSDLLATGGGSYNEQFF
>TRBJ1-4|few|TRBV4-1|.
TGCGCCAGCAGCCAAGACGCAGTGAAGCTGTTTTTT
CASSQDAVKLFF
>TRBJ1-2|.|TRBV7-9|TRBD1
TGTGCCAGCAGCTCTCGGACAGGGGTCTATGGCTACACCTTC
CASSSRTGVYGYTF
>TRBJ1-2|once|TRBV29-1|.
TGCAGCGTTGCGATGGCAGGGAGGGACTATGGCTACACCTTC
CSVAMAGRDYGYTF
>TRBJ1-5|.|TRBV30|TRBD1
TGTGCCTGGAGTTCGCGACAGGGAGTAGGAAATCAGCCCCAGCATTTT
CAWSSRQGVGNQPQHF
>TRBJ2-7|.|TRBV27|.
TGTGCCAGCAGCCCGGGGGGCCCCTACGAGCAGTACTTC
CASSPGGPYEQYF
>TRBJ1-2|.|TRBV5-6|.
TGTGCCAGCAGCTTTGACTGGACAAACTATGGCTACACCTTC
CASSFDWTNYGYTF
>TRBJ2-3|.|TRBV5-1|.
TGCGCCAGCAGCTTGGCCGGCGGCTCGACAGATACGCAGTATTTT
CASSLAGGSTDTQYF
>TRBJ1-5|few|TRBV5-1|TRBD1
TGCGCCAGCAGCTCACCGGGACAGGGGTGGGGTAGCAATCAGCCCCAGCATTTT
CASSSPGQGWGSNQPQHF
>TRBJ2-1|.|TRBV7-6|.
TGTGCCAGCAGCTTAGGTGAGGGGAGGAATGAGCAGTTCTTC
CASSLGEGRNEQFF
>TRBJ2-3|.|TRBV9|.
TGTGCCAGCAGCGTAGTTGGAGGTGGGACAGATACGCAGTATTTT
CASSVVGGGTDTQYF
>TRBJ1-2|.|TRBV6-4|TRBD1
TGTGCCAGCAGTGAACAAACGACAGGGGGCGGCGGCTACACCTTC
CASSEQTTGGGGYTF
>TRBJ1-1|.|TRBV28|.
TGTGCCAGCAGGCGACAGTCTCCCATCTTGTACGACACTGAAGCTTTCTTT
CASRRQSPILYDTEAFF
>TRBJ1-1|.|TRBV4-1|.
TGCGCCAGCAGCCACTACAACACTGAAGCTTTCTTT
CASSHYNTEAFF
>TRBJ2-3|.|TRBV7-9|TRBD2
TGTGCCAGCAGCTTAAGGGGCGGGGGGGTATTCACAGATACGCAGTATTTT
CASSLRGGGVFTDTQYF